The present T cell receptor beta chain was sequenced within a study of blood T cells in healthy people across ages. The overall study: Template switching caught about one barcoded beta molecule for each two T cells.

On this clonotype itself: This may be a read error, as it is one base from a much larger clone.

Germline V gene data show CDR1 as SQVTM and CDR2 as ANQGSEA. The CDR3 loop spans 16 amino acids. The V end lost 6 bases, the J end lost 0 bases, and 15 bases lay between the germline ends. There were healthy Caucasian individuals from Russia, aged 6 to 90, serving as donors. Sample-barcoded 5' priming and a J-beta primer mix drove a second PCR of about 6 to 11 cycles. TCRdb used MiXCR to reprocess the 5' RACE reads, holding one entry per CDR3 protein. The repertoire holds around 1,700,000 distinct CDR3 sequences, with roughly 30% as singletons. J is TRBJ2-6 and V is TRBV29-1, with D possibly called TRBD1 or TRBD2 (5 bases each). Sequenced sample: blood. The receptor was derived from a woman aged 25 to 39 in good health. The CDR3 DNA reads TGCAGCGTCTCGGGACGGGGCTTCTCTGGGGCCAACGTCCTGACTTTC. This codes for CSVSGRGFSGANVLTF.